Detailed here is one T cell receptor beta chain. Antigen: not known. Sequenced by immunoSEQ multiplex PCR; TCRdb stores in-frame clones only, minus some. The repertoire has approximately 70,000 clones, just over 85% of them found once; the top ten carry under 3%. The data originate from a study of T cell responses to AZD1222 COVID-19 vaccine. About the research overall: Second-dose schedules of about 4 or about 12 weeks were combined. Regarding the study as a whole: With dominance at 160-218 and 743-854, vaccine-associated CD4 TCRs spanned spike.

The CDR3 loop spans 13 amino acids. The V gene lost 0 bases and the J gene lost 5 bases, with 7 bases spanning the gap. The germline V gene encodes CDR1 MNHEY and CDR2 SVGEGT. Sequencing was performed on peripheral blood, taken on day 0 of AZD1222 vaccination. The receptor comes from an adult in good health. The chain links TRBV6-2 or TRBV6-3 to TRBJ1-1, with D perhaps matching TRBD1 (6 bases). In nucleotides, the CDR3 is TGTGCCAGCAGTTACTCGAGGGGGACTGAAGCTTTCTTT. This translates into CASSYSRGTEAFF.